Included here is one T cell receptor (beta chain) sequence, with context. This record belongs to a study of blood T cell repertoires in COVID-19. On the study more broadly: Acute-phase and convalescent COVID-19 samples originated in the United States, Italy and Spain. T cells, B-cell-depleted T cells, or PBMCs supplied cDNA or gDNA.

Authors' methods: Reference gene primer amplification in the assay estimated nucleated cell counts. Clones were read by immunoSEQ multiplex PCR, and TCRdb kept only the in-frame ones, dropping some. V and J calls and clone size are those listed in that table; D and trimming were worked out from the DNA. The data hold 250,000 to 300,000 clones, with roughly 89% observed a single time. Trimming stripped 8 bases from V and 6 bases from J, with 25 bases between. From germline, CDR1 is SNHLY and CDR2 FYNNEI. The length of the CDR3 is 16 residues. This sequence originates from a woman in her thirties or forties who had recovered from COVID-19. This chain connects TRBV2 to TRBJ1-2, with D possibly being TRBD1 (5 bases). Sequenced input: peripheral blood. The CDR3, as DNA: TGTGCCAGCGGACTTATAAGGGGTGCGGGAAACGATGGCTACACCTTC. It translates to CASGLIRGAGNDGYTF.